This T cell receptor (beta chain) is from a study of shared clonotypes between healthy human individuals. General observations from the study: The four-donor shared clonotypes exceeded non-shared clonotypes in generation probability, with non-shared ones scoring lower.

Only a few counts were recorded for this clone. Its antigen is unknown. This CDR3 contains 16 residues. V lost 0 bases and J lost 9, with 18 bases in between. From germline, CDR1 is ENHRY and CDR2 SYGVKD. The method was immunoSEQ multiplex PCR; TCRdb's version includes in-frame clones alone and lacks a portion of them. The sample comprises about 770,000 clones, around 70% of which are singletons, and less than 2% rests with the top ten. This chain connects TRBV10-3 to TRBJ2-1, with D perhaps matching TRBD2 (7 bases). Sequenced input: memory CD4+ T cells sorted from blood. Subset reported: CD45RA-negative fraction. The TCR comes from a woman in her thirties in good health. The CDR3 sequence is CAISESAGALGGEQFF. DNA for the CDR3: TGTGCCATCAGTGAGTCGGCGGGGGCGCTCGGGGGTGAGCAGTTCTTC.